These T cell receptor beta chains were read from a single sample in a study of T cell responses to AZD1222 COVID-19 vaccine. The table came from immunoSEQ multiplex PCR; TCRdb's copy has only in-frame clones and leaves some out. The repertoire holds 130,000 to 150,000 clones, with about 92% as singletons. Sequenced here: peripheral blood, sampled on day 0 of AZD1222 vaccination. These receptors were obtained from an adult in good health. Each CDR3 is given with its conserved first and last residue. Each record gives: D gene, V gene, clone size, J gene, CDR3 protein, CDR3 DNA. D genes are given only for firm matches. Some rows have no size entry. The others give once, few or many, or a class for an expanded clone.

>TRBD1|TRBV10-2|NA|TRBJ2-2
CASREQGGTGELFF
TGCGCCAGCAGGGAACAGGGGGGCACCGGGGAGCTGTTTTTT
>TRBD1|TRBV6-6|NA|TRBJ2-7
CASGTGDGYEQYF
TGTGCCAGCGGGACAGGGGACGGGTACGAGCAGTACTTC
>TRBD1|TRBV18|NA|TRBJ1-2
CASSHPGTGDGYGYTF
TGTGCCAGCTCCCACCCCGGGACAGGGGACGGCTATGGCTACACCTTC
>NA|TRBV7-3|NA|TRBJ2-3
CASRRDTSTDTQYF
TGTGCCAGCAGGAGGGATACTAGCACAGATACGCAGTATTTT
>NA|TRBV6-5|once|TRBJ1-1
CASSYDGQGRAFF
TGTGCCAGCAGTTACGATGGGCAGGGCCGGGCTTTCTTT
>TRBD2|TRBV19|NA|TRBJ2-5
CASFSGRAWETQYF
TGTGCCAGTTTTAGCGGGAGGGCCTGGGAGACCCAGTACTTC
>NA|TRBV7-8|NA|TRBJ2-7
CASSPDVALGQYF
TGTGCCAGCAGCCCCGACGTGGCATTGGGGCAGTACTTC
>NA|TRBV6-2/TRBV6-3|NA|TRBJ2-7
CASSYLISNEQYF
TGTGCCAGCAGTTACTTGATTTCTAACGAGCAGTACTTC
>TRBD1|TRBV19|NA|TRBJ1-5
CASIRRQGANQPQHF
TGTGCCAGTATACGGAGGCAGGGGGCCAATCAGCCCCAGCATTTT
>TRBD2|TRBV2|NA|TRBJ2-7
CASKGTSSYEQYF
TGTGCCAGCAAGGGGACTAGCTCCTACGAGCAGTACTTC
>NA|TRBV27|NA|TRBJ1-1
CASSSANPGHTEAFF
TGTGCCAGCAGTTCGGCAAATCCCGGACACACTGAAGCTTTCTTT
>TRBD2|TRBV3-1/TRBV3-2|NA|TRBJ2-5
CASSHPGLAGGRETQYF
TGTGCCAGCAGCCATCCGGGACTAGCGGGGGGCCGGGAGACCCAGTACTTC
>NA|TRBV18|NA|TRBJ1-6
CASSVKRPDNSPLHF
TGTGCCAGCTCAGTAAAGAGGCCTGATAATTCACCCCTCCACTTT
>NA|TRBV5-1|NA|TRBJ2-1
CASSLFGERAYNEQFF
TGCGCCAGCAGCTTGTTCGGGGAAAGGGCCTACAATGAGCAGTTCTTC
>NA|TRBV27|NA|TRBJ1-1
CASSGAESAFF
TGTGCCAGCAGTGGCGCAGAGTCAGCTTTCTTT
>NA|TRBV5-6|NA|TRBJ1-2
CASSLALTGANYGYTF
TGTGCCAGCAGCTTGGCTCTGACAGGCGCTAACTATGGCTACACCTTC
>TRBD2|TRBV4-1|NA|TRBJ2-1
CASSQEGLAGNEQFF
TGCGCCAGCAGCCAAGAGGGACTAGCGGGCAATGAGCAGTTCTTC
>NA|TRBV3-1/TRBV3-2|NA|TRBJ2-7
CASSPADGTYEQYF
TGTGCCAGCAGCCCAGCCGACGGGACCTACGAGCAGTACTTC
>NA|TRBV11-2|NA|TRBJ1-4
CASSYREANEKLFF
TGTGCCAGCAGCTACAGGGAGGCTAATGAAAAACTGTTTTTT
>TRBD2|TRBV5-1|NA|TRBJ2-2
CASSLVAGSNTGELFF
TGCGCCAGCAGCTTAGTAGCGGGATCGAACACCGGGGAGCTGTTTTTT
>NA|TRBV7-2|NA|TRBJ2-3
CASSQDFSDTQYF
TGTGCCAGCAGCCAGGACTTCTCAGATACGCAGTATTTT
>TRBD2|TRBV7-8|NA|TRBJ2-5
CASSLFLGWTSGGQETQYF
TGTGCCAGCAGCTTATTTTTGGGGTGGACTAGCGGGGGACAAGAGACCCAGTACTTC
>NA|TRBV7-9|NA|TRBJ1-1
CASSLSGGAEAFF
TGTGCCAGCAGCTTATCAGGTGGGGCTGAAGCTTTCTTT
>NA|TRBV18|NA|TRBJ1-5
CASSREDRGNQPQHF
TGTGCCAGCTCACGGGAGGACCGCGGCAATCAGCCCCAGCATTTT
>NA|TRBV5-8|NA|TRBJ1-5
CASSFGQPHQPQHF
TGTGCCAGCAGCTTTGGACAGCCCCATCAGCCCCAGCATTTT
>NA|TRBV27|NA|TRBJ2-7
CASSLSKGDYEQYF
TGTGCTAGCAGTTTATCGAAAGGAGATTACGAGCAGTACTTC
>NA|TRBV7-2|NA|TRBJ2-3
CASKTRGASTDTQYF
TGTGCCAGCAAGACCCGCGGGGCTAGCACAGATACGCAGTATTTT
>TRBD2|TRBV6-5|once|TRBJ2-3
CASPSGSGSDTQYF
TGTGCCAGCCCTAGCGGGAGTGGGTCTGATACGCAGTATTTT
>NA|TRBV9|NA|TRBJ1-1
CASSAGVRDTEAFF
TGTGCCAGCAGCGCCGGGGTACGGGACACTGAAGCTTTCTTT
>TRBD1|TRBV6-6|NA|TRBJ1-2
CASSYHHRGSWGYTF
TGTGCCAGCAGTTACCACCACAGGGGCTCGTGGGGCTACACCTTC
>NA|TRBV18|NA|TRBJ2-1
CASSQGLTNEQFF
TGTGCCAGCTCCCAAGGACTTACCAATGAGCAGTTCTTC
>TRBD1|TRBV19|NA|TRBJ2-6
CASSRGTGGTGANVLTF
TGTGCCAGTAGCCGTGGGACAGGGGGTACTGGGGCCAACGTCCTGACTTTC
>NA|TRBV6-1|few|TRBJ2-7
CASSEWGHEQYF
TGTGCCAGCAGTGAATGGGGCCACGAGCAGTACTTC
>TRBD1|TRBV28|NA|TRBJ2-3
CASSPGTGRPDTQYF
TGTGCCAGCAGTCCTGGGACAGGGAGGCCAGATACGCAGTATTTT
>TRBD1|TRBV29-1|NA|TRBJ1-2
CSVAKGQANPNYGYTF
TGCAGCGTCGCCAAAGGACAGGCGAACCCTAACTATGGCTACACCTTC
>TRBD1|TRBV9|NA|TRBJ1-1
CASSPGGGTTEAFF
TGTGCCAGCAGCCCAGGGGGGGGGACCACTGAAGCTTTCTTT
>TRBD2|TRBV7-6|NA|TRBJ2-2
CASSLELAGGSGTGELFF
TGTGCCAGCAGCTTAGAACTAGCGGGGGGTTCAGGAACCGGGGAGCTGTTTTTT
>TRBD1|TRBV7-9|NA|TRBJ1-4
CASTLGDRVDEKLFF
TGTGCCAGCACCCTCGGGGACAGGGTAGACGAAAAACTGTTTTTT
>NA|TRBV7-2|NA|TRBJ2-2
CASSSLTNTGELFF
TGTGCCAGCAGTTCTCTAACGAACACCGGGGAGCTGTTTTTT
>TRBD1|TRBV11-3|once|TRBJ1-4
CASSLVLDRVEKLFF
TGTGCCAGCAGCTTAGTACTGGACAGGGTTGAAAAACTGTTTTTT
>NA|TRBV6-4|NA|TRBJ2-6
CASSYDSSGANVLTF
TGTGCCAGCAGCTACGACAGCTCTGGGGCCAACGTCCTGACTTTC
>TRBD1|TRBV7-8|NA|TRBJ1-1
CASSRQGQLNTEAFF
TGTGCCAGCAGCCGACAGGGACAGCTGAACACTGAAGCTTTCTTT
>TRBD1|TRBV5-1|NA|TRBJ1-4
CASSSTGDPNEKLFF
TGCGCCAGCAGCTCTACAGGGGACCCTAATGAAAAACTGTTTTTT
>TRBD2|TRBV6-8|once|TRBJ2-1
CASSRTSGAYNEQFF
TGTGCCAGCAGCAGGACTAGCGGAGCCTACAATGAGCAGTTCTTC
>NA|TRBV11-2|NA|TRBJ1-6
CASSFNDSPLHF
TGTGCCAGCAGCTTTAATGATTCACCCCTCCACTTT
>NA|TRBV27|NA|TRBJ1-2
CASSLSGRNYGYTF
TGTGCCAGCAGCCTAAGTGGCAGAAACTATGGCTACACCTTC
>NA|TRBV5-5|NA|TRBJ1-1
CASSPHGVGDTEAFF
TGTGCCAGCAGCCCACACGGGGTGGGAGACACTGAAGCTTTCTTT
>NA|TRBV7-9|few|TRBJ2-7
CASSFQTGSEQYF
TGTGCCAGCAGCTTCCAAACAGGGTCCGAGCAGTACTTC
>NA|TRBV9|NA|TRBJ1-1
CASSEMGPGINTEAFF
TGTGCCAGCAGCGAAATGGGACCCGGGATTAACACTGAAGCTTTCTTT
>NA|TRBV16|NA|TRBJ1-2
CASSQLWGTTNYGYTF
TGTGCCAGCAGCCAACTATGGGGGACAACTAACTATGGCTACACCTTC
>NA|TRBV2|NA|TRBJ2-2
CASSEISAVNTGELFF
TGTGCCAGCAGTGAAATCAGCGCGGTGAACACCGGGGAGCTGTTTTTT